The TCR beta chain under discussion was sequenced for a study of T cells after posttransplantation cyclophosphamide. Study-wide points: After PTCy, TRB diversity resembled that of CNI/methotrexate controls. Later blood repertoires were often dominated by clones from the donor CD8+ memory compartment.

V lost 2 bases to trimming and J lost 4 bases; unmatched junction nucleotides: 5. Germline CDR1 is SGDLS and CDR2 is YYNGEE. This CDR3 region has 15 residues. Note on this clone: Its antigen is undetermined.

Cells defined as naive were viable CD3+CD4+ or CD3+CD8+ and CCR7+CD45RA+CD45RO-CD95-CD27+CD28+. The table came from immunoSEQ multiplex PCR; TCRdb's copy has only in-frame clones and leaves some out. The sample has roughly 21,000 clones, about 98% seen once. Sequencing was performed on naive CD8+ T cells sorted from PBMCs. This TCR came from a man aged 40-49 years in good health, CMV-negative, and a related stem cell transplant donor. The chain has TRBV9 and TRBJ2-1; 8 nucleotides align to TRBD2. CDR3 amino acids: CASSVGRAVYNEQFF. CDR3 bases: TGTGCCAGCAGCGTCGGGAGGGCCGTTTACAATGAGCAGTTCTTC.